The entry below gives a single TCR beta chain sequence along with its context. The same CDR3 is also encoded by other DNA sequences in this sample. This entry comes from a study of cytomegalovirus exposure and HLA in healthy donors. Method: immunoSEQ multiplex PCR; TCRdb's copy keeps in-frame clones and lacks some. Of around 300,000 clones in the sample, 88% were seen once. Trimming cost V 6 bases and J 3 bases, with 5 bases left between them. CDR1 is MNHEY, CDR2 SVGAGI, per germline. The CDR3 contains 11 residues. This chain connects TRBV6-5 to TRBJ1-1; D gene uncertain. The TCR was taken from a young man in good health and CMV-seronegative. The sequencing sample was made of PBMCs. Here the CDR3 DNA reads TGTGCCAGCAGCCGGGACACTGAAGCTTTCTTT. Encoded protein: CASSRDTEAFF.